What follows are 30 T cell receptor beta chains derived from one specimen sequenced in a study of T cell repertoires in cytomegalovirus infection. TCRdb reanalysed the reads using MiXCR and keeps one entry per CDR3 protein. The table includes about 100,000 distinct CDR3 sequences, 16% detected once. Sequenced sample: PBMCs. These receptor sequences come from a human donor in good health (CMV status not recorded). Some clones in this sample may be carry-over from other donors' samples.

The rearrangement links TRBV18 to TRBJ1-2, with 10 positions matching TRBD1. The CDR3 is 14 amino acids. Trimming took 5 bases from V and 10 from J; bases not matched to a gene: 10. Germline V lookup: CDR1 KGHSH, CDR2 LQKENI. This CDR3 is CASSTTGTGDVYTF. CDR3 bases: TGTGCCAGCTCAACAACCGGGACAGGGGATGTCTACACCTTC.

This clonotype was recorded a few times. The V gene is TRBV7-2, the J gene TRBJ2-5; D is tentatively TRBD1 or TRBD2 (5 bases each). CDR1 is SGHTA, CDR2 FQGNSA, per germline. The CDR3 has 15 residues. V gave up 5 bases and J gave up 1 base, with 14 bases separating them. CDR3 amino acids: CASSRWAGTQETQYF. The CDR3, as DNA: TGTGCCAGCAGCCGTTGGGCAGGGACCCAAGAGACCCAGTACTTC.

The sample holds many counts of this clonotype. This chain connects TRBV6-1 to TRBJ2-1; TRBD2 agrees at 11 bases. From germline, CDR1 is MNHNS and CDR2 SASEGT. J gave up 8 bases and V 6 bases, and 9 bases lay outside the gene matches. The CDR3 is made up of 15 amino acids. The CDR3 here is CASSPTSGEEDEQFF. The CDR3, as DNA: TGTGCCAGCAGCCCGACTAGCGGGGAGGAGGATGAGCAGTTCTTC.

This clonotype was recorded many times. The chain joins TRBV4-1 to TRBJ1-2; D not resolved. Germline V CDR1 and CDR2: MGHRA, YSYEKL. Trimming pared 1 base from V and 2 bases from J, leaving 20 bases between. The CDR3 is 18 amino acids. DNA of the CDR3: TGCGCCAGCAGCCAAGGAACGATGTATTTTGAGATAAACTATGGCTACACCTTC. Translating it yields CASSQGTMYFEINYGYTF.

V and J are TRBV12-3 or TRBV12-4 and TRBJ2-2, with TRBD2 matching 8 bases. The ends lost 5 bases at V and 4 bases at J; junction bases unmatched: 12. The CDR3 is made up of 17 amino acids. The CDR3 DNA is TGTGCCAGCAGTGACTTCGGACTAGCTGTCCTCACCGGGGAGCTGTTTTTT. Translated, it gives CASSDFGLAVLTGELFF.

About this clonotype itself: A much bigger clone sits one base away, suggesting this may be a read error. The chain links TRBV7-2 to TRBJ2-7; D unclear. This CDR3 contains 13 residues. The V end was cut by 5 bases, the J end by 0 bases, with 8 bases between. The germline V gene has CDR1 SGHTA and CDR2 FQGNSA. CDR3 region: CASSASLSYEQYF. CDR3 coding DNA: TGTGCCAGCAGCGCCTCCCTCTCCTACGAGCAGTACTTC.

This clonotype was seen at least ten times. This chain connects TRBV7-2 to TRBJ1-3, with unresolved D. With 4 bases removed from V and 4 bases from J, the gap between germline ends came to 5 bases. The germline gives CDR1 SGHTA, CDR2 FQGNSA. CDR3 length equals 12 residues. The CDR3 loop reads CASSSQGNTIYF. The CDR3 DNA follows: TGTGCCAGCAGCTCCCAGGGAAACACCATATATTTT.

This chain connects TRBV7-2 to TRBJ2-7, with TRBD2 matching over 13 bases. The J segment lost 5 bases and the V segment lost 5 bases, leaving 3 bases of the junction unmatched. The CDR3 extends over 14 amino acids. CDR1 SGHTA and CDR2 FQGNSA come from the germline V gene. The CDR3 DNA reads as TGTGCCAGCAGCCCGGGACTAGCGGGGCACGAGCAGTACTTC. This translates into CASSPGLAGHEQYF.

Many counts were recorded for this clonotype. The rearrangement joins TRBV7-2 to TRBJ2-7; possibly TRBD2 for D (7 bases). This CDR3 has 15 residues. Trimming stripped 1 base from V and 7 bases from J, with 17 bases between. The germline V gene encodes CDR1 SGHTA and CDR2 FQGNSA. Here the CDR3 reads CASSLVTGAGQEQYF. As DNA, the CDR3 is TGTGCCAGCAGCTTAGTGACTGGAGCGGGACAAGAGCAGTACTTC. Together with reference TRBV7-2 and TRBJ2-7, the CDR3 gives the full variable domain: GAGVSQSPSNKVTEKGKDVELRCDPISGHTALYWYRQSLGQGLEFLIYFQGNSAPDKSGLPSDRFSAERTGGSVSTLTIQRTQQEDSAVYLCASSLVTGAGQEQYFGPGTRLTVT.

This clonotype has only a few counts. The V call is TRBV12-3 or TRBV12-4, the J call TRBJ2-3, with a possible D match to TRBD2 (6 bases). CDR3 length: 16 amino acids. V lost 6 bases and J 0 bases, leaving 16 bases between the germline ends. CDR3: CASSSLATTSTDTQYF. CDR3 DNA: TGTGCCAGCAGCTCCCTAGCGACCACTAGCACAGATACGCAGTATTTT.

This clonotype occurred a few times. V gene TRBV2 combines with J gene TRBJ2-3, with D perhaps given as TRBD1 or TRBD2 (5 bases each). Per germline, CDR1 SNHLY and CDR2 FYNNEI. The CDR3 contains 13 residues. Trimming took off 10 bases at V and 2 bases at J, with 13 bases between the two ends. The CDR3 region has the DNA TGTGCCACCCGAAGGGACCCCACAGATACGCAGTATTTT. This codes for CATRRDPTDTQYF.

This clonotype was seen ten or more times. The genes are TRBV7-3 and TRBJ2-5, with a weak D call TRBD1 (6 bases). From germline, CDR1 is SGHTA and CDR2 FQGTGA. This CDR3 has 13 residues. Trimming shortened V by 3 bases and J by 6 bases, and 11 bases separated the two germline ends. As DNA, the CDR3 is TGTGCCAGCAGCTTGGGCAGGGGAAAGACCCAGTACTTC. It yields the protein CASSLGRGKTQYF.

This chain joins TRBV12-5 and TRBJ1-2; possibly TRBD1 for D (6 bases). CDR1 is LGHNT and CDR2 is FRNRAP in the germline V gene. V lost 1 base and J lost 4, with 16 bases in between. This CDR3 spans 16 amino acids. CDR3: CASGLGRQGLLYGYTF. Written as DNA, the CDR3 is TGTGCTAGTGGTTTGGGACGTCAGGGGCTACTCTATGGCTACACCTTC.

V usage is TRBV20-1 and J usage is TRBJ1-5; the D is unclear. Germline loops: CDR1 DFQATT, CDR2 SNEGSKA (reference sequence). Trimming stripped 8 bases from V and 7 bases from J, with 18 bases between. There are 13 residues in the CDR3. Here the CDR3 DNA reads TGCAGTTCCCAACCGGGGAGCGGGCAGCCCCAGCATTTT. Translation gives CSSQPGSGQPQHF.

Only a few counts were recorded for this clonotype. The rearrangement uses TRBV12-3 or TRBV12-4 and TRBJ2-7; TRBD1 matches 8 bases. V shed 5 bases and J 6 bases; nucleotides not matched to a gene: 3. The CDR3 has 12 residues. CDR3 sequence reads: CASSGTGSEQYF. DNA of the CDR3: TGTGCCAGCAGTGGGACAGGCAGCGAGCAGTACTTC.

This clonotype appeared a few times. The chain joins TRBV10-3 to TRBJ2-1; 8 bases are shared with TRBD1. Germline CDR1 reads ENHRY; CDR2 reads SYGVKD. CDR3 length equals 16 residues. V shed 2 bases, J shed 4 bases, and the junction held 7 bases outside the gene matches. The DNA for the CDR3 is TGTGCCATCAGTGAGGTCGAGACAGGGGTTTACAATGAGCAGTTCTTC. As protein: CAISEVETGVYNEQFF.

This clonotype was detected only a few times. This chain uses TRBV18 with TRBJ1-6; 8 positions match TRBD1. The CDR3 loop spans 16 amino acids. Germline V gene sequence: CDR1 KGHSH, CDR2 LQKENI. The trim removed 1 base at V and 5 bases at J, leaving 4 bases unmatched. Here the CDR3 reads CASSPRQGRDNSPLHF. In nucleotides, the CDR3 is TGTGCCAGCTCACCACGACAGGGGCGAGATAATTCACCCCTCCACTTT.

At least ten counts were recorded for this clonotype. The genes are TRBV2 and TRBJ2-5, with D unclear. The CDR3 spans 15 residues. Trimming left V 0 bases short and J 9 bases short, with 17 bases between. The germline V gene encodes CDR1 SNHLY and CDR2 FYNNEI. The CDR3 region has the DNA TGTGCCAGCAGTGAAGCGAGTTCAGGAGCTGGGGCCCAGTACTTC. Translating gives CASSEASSGAGAQYF. Full variable domain (remainder filled in from reference TRBV2 and TRBJ2-5): EPEVTQTPSHQVTQMGQEVILRCVPISNHLYFYWYRQILGQKVEFLVSFYNNEISEKSEIFDDQFSVERPDGSNFTLKIRSTKLEDSAMYFCASSEASSGAGAQYFGPGTRLLVL.

The V call is TRBV5-4, the J call TRBJ1-1, with D maybe TRBD1 (5 bases). The CDR3 loop spans 14 amino acids. Germline CDR1 SGHNT, CDR2 YYREEE (reference sequence). The V end lost 3 bases, the J end lost 7 bases, and 16 bases lay between the germline ends. The DNA of the CDR3 is TGTGCCAGCAGCTCGGGCTTCACGAGGGGTGAAGCTTTCTTT. Its protein product is CASSSGFTRGEAFF.

This clonotype was seen ten or more times. The CDR3 region is CASSSTRDRGINTEAFF. The CDR3 DNA reads as TGTGCCAGCTCATCTACCCGGGACAGGGGTATAAACACTGAAGCTTTCTTT. The chain is built from TRBV18 and TRBJ1-1; TRBD1 matches at 10 bases. Germline lookup yields CDR1 KGHSH and CDR2 LQKENI. The CDR3 spans 17 residues. The V and J ends lost 5 bases and 2 bases, in that order; junction bases with no gene match: 11.

The count of this clonotype is one. This may be a read error, as it is one base from a much larger clone. The V and J genes are TRBV7-3 and TRBJ2-1; the match to TRBD1 covers 7 bases. CDR1 and CDR2 from the germline V gene are SGHTA and FQGTGA. The CDR3 spans 15 residues. CDR3 protein: CANSPTGSSYNEQFF. CDR3 coding DNA: TGTGCCAACAGCCCGACAGGGAGCTCCTACAATGAGCAGTTCTTC.

The chain joins TRBV20-1 to TRBJ1-1; D is ambiguous. CDR3 length: 13 residues. V lost 6 bases, J lost 1 base, and 12 bases lay in between. CDR1 and CDR2 (germline): DFQATT, SNEGSKA (reference sequence). The CDR3 sequence is CSAGWTANTEAFF. The CDR3 DNA reads as TGCAGTGCCGGATGGACGGCGAACACTGAAGCTTTCTTT.

This clonotype was recorded a few times. The chain has TRBV7-8 and TRBJ1-6, with no clear D. V was pared by 5 bases and J by 2 bases, with 13 bases between. This CDR3 spans 16 amino acids. The V gene's germline CDR1 is SGHVS and CDR2 FQNEAQ. The CDR3 bases are TGTGCCAGCAGCCCGAGGGCAGGAACCTATAATTCACCCCTCCACTTT. Its translation is CASSPRAGTYNSPLHF.

This clonotype has just a few counts. The chain links TRBV19 to TRBJ1-5; D is unresolved. Trimming took off 5 bases at V and 4 bases at J, with 6 bases between the two ends. CDR1 and CDR2 (germline): LNHDA, SQIVND (reference sequence). The CDR3 contains 12 residues. In nucleotides, the CDR3 is TGTGCCAGTAGTCGAGGGAATCAGCCCCAGCATTTT. Residues: CASSRGNQPQHF. The full variable domain, its missing parts supplied by reference TRBV19 and TRBJ1-5, is DGGITQSPKYLFRKEGQNVTLSCEQNLNHDAMYWYRQDPGQGLRLIYYSQIVNDFQKGDIAEGYSVSREKKESFPLTVTSAQKNPTAFYLCASSRGNQPQHFGDGTRLSIL.

The sample holds many counts of this clonotype. This chain joins TRBV7-2 and TRBJ2-3, with TRBD2 as a possible D gene (5 bases). The CDR3 is 13 residues long. Germline-derived CDR1 and CDR2 are SGHTA and FQGNSA. V shed 4 bases and J shed 6 bases, with 11 bases lying between them. Written as DNA, the CDR3 is TGTGCCAGCAGCTGGAACACGGGGGATACGCAGTATTTT. Its protein is CASSWNTGDTQYF.

This clonotype was recorded a few times. The chain is built from TRBV6-2 or TRBV6-3 and TRBJ2-7; D gene ambiguous. Germline V gene lookup returns CDR1 MNHEY and CDR2 SVGEGT. This CDR3 contains 12 residues. V lost 10 bases and J 7 bases, leaving 17 bases between the germline ends. The chain's CDR3 is CATTDPIWEQYF. The CDR3 DNA follows: TGTGCCACAACGGACCCAATTTGGGAGCAGTACTTC.

CDR3 bases: TGTGCCAGCAGCTTAGGGACCTTAGGGAACACTGAAGCTTTCTTT. The encoded protein is CASSLGTLGNTEAFF. The chain recombines TRBV7-2 with TRBJ1-1, with unresolved D. With 1 base removed from V and 1 base from J, the gap between germline ends came to 10 bases. Germline-derived CDR1 and CDR2 are SGHTA and FQGNSA. This CDR3 is built from 15 residues.

Many counts were recorded for this clonotype. V and J are TRBV11-2 and TRBJ1-2; D might be TRBD1 (5 bases). Germline V lookup: CDR1 SGHAT, CDR2 FQNNGV. CDR3 size: 15 residues. V lost 5 bases to trimming and J lost 3 bases, with 16 bases between them. The CDR3 loop is CASSTRGEPDYGYTF. CDR3 nucleotide sequence: TGTGCCAGCAGCACACGGGGGGAGCCCGACTATGGCTACACCTTC.

This chain links TRBV20-1 with TRBJ2-2; 8 bases are shared with TRBD1. V gave up 3 bases and J gave up 1 base; unmatched junction bases: 4. The germline gives CDR1 DFQATT, CDR2 SNEGSKA (reference sequence). The CDR3 is 15 residues long. The CDR3 loop is CSARGGQGNTGELFF. CDR3 nucleotide sequence: TGCAGTGCTAGGGGAGGACAGGGGAACACCGGGGAGCTGTTTTTT.

The genes are TRBV3-1 and TRBJ1-2, with 11 bases aligning to TRBD1. V was pared by 4 bases and J by 3 bases, with 4 bases of the junction left unmatched. This CDR3 comprises 15 residues. The germline V gene encodes CDR1 LGHDT and CDR2 YNNKEL (reference sequence). This CDR3 is CASSPRTGGHYGYTF. The CDR3 bases are TGTGCCAGCAGCCCTCGGACAGGGGGCCACTATGGCTACACCTTC.